This T cell receptor beta chain was identified in a study of T cell responses to AZD1222 COVID-19 vaccine. Study-wide results and limits: Reports indicate that nearly half of spike-specific TCRs are directed at unmutated variant regions.

The protocol was immunoSEQ multiplex PCR, while the TCRdb copy is restricted to in-frame clones and leaves out a portion. The table has about 85,000 clones, approximately 91% seen once. The CDR3 sequence is 13 residues long. V was cut by 7 bases and J by 5 bases, with 11 bases left in between. Germline V gene data show CDR1 as LNHDA and CDR2 as SQIVND (reference sequence). This clone occurred a few times. Antigen: not known. Sequenced here: peripheral blood, sampled on day 0 of AZD1222 vaccination. This rearrangement joins TRBV19 to TRBJ2-2, with D possibly called TRBD1 or TRBD2 (5 bases each). This clonotype was sampled from an adult in good health. The DNA of the CDR3 is TGTGCCAGTAAGATGGGGGTTACCGGGGAGCTGTTTTTT. Translation: CASKMGVTGELFF.